This record covers a single TCR beta chain. What it binds is not known. These data belong to a study of monozygotic twins with inflammatory bowel disease. Study-level points and caveats: Twins with IBD were found to have lower TCRbeta diversity (inverse Simpson) than healthy co-twins. Immunosuppressive treatment differences may have increased patient repertoire variability. Relative to healthy twins, IBD patients had fewer clonotypes in common with others, a gap that was especially apparent with disease activity.

From germline, CDR1 is SGHRS and CDR2 YFSETQ. CDR3 length: 17 residues. Each CDR3 protein gets one entry in TCRdb, which reprocessed the 5' RACE reads and gives no DNA. This sample contains some 170,000 distinct CDR3 sequences. The receptor was derived from a human donor with ulcerative colitis or Crohn's disease, or a healthy co-twin of an affected twin (not recorded which). This rearrangement joins TRBV5-1 to TRBJ2-5; TCRdb designates TRBD1, a call that cannot be tested without DNA. What was sequenced was blood. The CDR3 spells CASSLAPGKPNQETQYF.